By sample share, the clone carrying this T cell receptor (beta chain) is large. These data are taken from a study of sequential checkpoint blockade in melanoma. For the study at large: Patients were randomized 1:1 to nivolumab-then-ipilimumab or ipilimumab-then-nivolumab first-line. Each arm's sequence ended with maintenance nivolumab. TCRβ was sequenced from DNA of about 94 pretreatment tumors. Matched biopsies came pretreatment and at week 13 for 20 to 25 patients.

Data came from immunoSEQ multiplex PCR; TCRdb stores just in-frame clones and leaves some out. Among about 4,000 clones, roughly a fifth were seen once, and the ten largest hold about 26%. This CDR3 has 16 residues. CDR1 is MNHGY, CDR2 SAAAGT, per germline. The ends were cut back, 4 bases at V and 0 bases at J, with 13 bases in the middle. Treatment given: randomized to nivolumab then ipilimumab (arm A) or the reverse (arm B). This chain links TRBV6-8 with TRBJ1-3, with D tentatively TRBD1 (5 bases). The sample here was tumor tissue (inferred from file names), taken from a patient given nivolumab and ipilimumab in sequence. The origin of this receptor is a human donor with melanoma. The CDR3 loop reads CASSFGNRPSGNTIYF. The CDR3 DNA reads TGTGCCAGCAGTTTCGGGAACAGGCCCTCTGGAAACACCATATATTTT.